This T cell receptor beta chain derives from a study of blood T cell repertoires in COVID-19. Study summary: COVID-19 samples from acute and convalescent phases originated in the United States, Italy and Spain. T cells, B-cell-depleted T cells, or PBMCs provided the cDNA or gDNA that served as material.

Study processing details: By means of reference gene primer amplification, nucleated cell counts were estimated. Sequencing used immunoSEQ multiplex PCR; TCRdb keeps in-frame clones, though not all of them. Clone size and V and J calls were adopted from that table, with D and trimming inferred from the DNA. Found here are almost 50,000 clones, more than 90% of them singletons; the top ten hold around 3.7%. The germline CDR1 and CDR2 sequences are SGHRS and YFSETQ. The CDR3 covers 14 residues. J lost 5 bases, V lost 6 bases, and 7 bases had no gene match. The sequence came from a human donor in a cohort sampled during active COVID-19. What was sequenced was peripheral blood. The chain uses TRBV5-1 and TRBJ2-5, with 10 positions matching TRBD1. CDR3 nucleotides: TGCGCCAGCACCCGGCTGGGACAGGGGGAGACCCAGTACTTC. Its protein product is CASTRLGQGETQYF.